The T cell receptor beta chain described here comes from a study of human T cells and chemical hapten exposure. Study background: TCR yield per sample varied, mainly due to pooled library volumes.

The library tagged each cDNA molecule with unique molecular identifiers. TCRdb re-derived calls from the RACE reads in MiXCR, one entry per CDR3 protein. The sample shows about 360,000 distinct CDR3 sequences, about 7% of them seen only once. This clonotype was picked up many times. V shed 4 bases and J shed 4 bases, with 10 bases lying between them. This CDR3 has 13 amino acids. From germline, CDR1 is MNHEY and CDR2 SVGEGT. Time point meaning: patch test 1, 2 weeks after DPC sensitization. Treatment noted: therapeutic diphenylcyclopropenone sensitization with weekly scalp DPC. Sequencing was performed on whole blood, taken in connection with sensitization to the hapten diphenylcyclopropenone (DPC). This chain joins TRBV6-2 or TRBV6-3 and TRBJ1-1; D perhaps matches TRBD1 (5 bases). The receptor was isolated from a woman between 18 and 29 years old with alopecia areata. Some clones in this sample may be carry-over from other donors' samples. CDR3 amino acids: CASSWMGGTEAFF. In nucleotides, the CDR3 is TGTGCCAGCAGTTGGATGGGGGGCACTGAAGCTTTCTTT.